This T cell receptor beta chain was identified in a study of blood T cell dynamics during melanoma immunotherapy. This clone was counted a few times. Germline V lookup: CDR1 MGHRA, CDR2 YSYEKL. The CDR3 sequence is 13 residues long. Trimming removed 5 bases from V and 4 bases from J, with 11 bases in between. Time point in this sample: pre-treatment baseline. Disease control meant complete response, partial response or stable disease at 12 weeks. No patient had earlier systemic cancer treatment, concurrent immunosuppressants, or another active cancer. Each bulk PBMC sample had approximately 350 ng DNA loaded. Repertoires were generated with immunoSEQ multiplex PCR, while TCRdb's copy carries only in-frame clones and drops some. Of 13,000 or so clones listed, just under 90% are singletons.

The V and J genes are TRBV4-1 and TRBJ1-2; D is unresolved. This TCR was sampled from a human donor with melanoma. Material: blood, obtained from a patient treated with checkpoint blockade. The CDR3 is CASSASEGYGYTF. The CDR3 bases are TGCGCCAGCAGCGCTTCGGAGGGCTATGGCTACACCTTC.